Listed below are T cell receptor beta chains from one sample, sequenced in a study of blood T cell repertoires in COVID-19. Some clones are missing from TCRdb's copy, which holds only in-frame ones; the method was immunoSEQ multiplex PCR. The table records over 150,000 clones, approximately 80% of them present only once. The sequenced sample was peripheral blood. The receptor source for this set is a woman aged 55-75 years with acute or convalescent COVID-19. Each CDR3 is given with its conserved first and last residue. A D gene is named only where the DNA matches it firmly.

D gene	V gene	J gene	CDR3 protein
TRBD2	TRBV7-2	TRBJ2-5	CASSLARASGEETQYF
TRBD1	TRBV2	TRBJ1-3	CASGQAAGGSTIYF
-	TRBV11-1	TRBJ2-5	CASSSGGGYQETQYF
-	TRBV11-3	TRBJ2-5	CASSLEGGGQETQYF
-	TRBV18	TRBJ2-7	CASSPSSGYPYEQYF
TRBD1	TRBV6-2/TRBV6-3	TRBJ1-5	CASSYGPGQGSNQPQHF
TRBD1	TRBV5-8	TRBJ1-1	CASSLVGGVEAFF
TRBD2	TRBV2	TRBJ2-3	CASIPGLAGGQSTQYF
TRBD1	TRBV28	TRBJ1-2	CASSTGGAYHGYTF
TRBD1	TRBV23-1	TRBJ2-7	CAKYLGTGDNEQYF
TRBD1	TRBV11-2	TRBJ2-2	CASRDGQGSFTGELFF
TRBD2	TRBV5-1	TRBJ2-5	CASSSLGTSGGAGQETQYF
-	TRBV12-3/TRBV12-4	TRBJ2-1	CASSLVGGEQFF
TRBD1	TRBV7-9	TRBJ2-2	CASSSGQGYTGELFF
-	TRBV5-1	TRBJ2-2	CASSLGRTNTGELFF
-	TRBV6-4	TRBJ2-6	CASSITGAGANVLTF
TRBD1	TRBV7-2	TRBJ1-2	CASSGQGQLYGYTF
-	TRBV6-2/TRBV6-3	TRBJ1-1	CASSYSKIEVRGTEAFF
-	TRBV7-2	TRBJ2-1	CASSSAAGIRNEQFF
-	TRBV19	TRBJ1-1	CASSQVNTEAFF
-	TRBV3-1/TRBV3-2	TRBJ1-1	CASSHASREAFF
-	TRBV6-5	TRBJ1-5	CASSFQGGSNQPQHF
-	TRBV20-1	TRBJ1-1	CSASHPTTNTEAFF
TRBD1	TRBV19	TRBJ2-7	CASQVQGSGSYEQYF
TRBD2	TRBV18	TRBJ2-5	CASSPKGLAGGQVTQYF
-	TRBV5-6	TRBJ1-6	CASRQGPGANNSPLHF
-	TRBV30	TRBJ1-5	CAWSVQGGQPQHF
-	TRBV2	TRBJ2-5	CASSEVSAQETQYF
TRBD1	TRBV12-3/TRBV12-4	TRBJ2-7	CASKGQGYEQYF
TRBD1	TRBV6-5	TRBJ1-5	CASSSTGGVNQPQHF
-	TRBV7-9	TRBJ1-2	CASSVDSSYGYTF
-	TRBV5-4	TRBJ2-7	CASNRDLGIDEQYF
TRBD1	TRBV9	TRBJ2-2	CASSRPPGQGTGELFF
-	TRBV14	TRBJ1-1	CASSKPGQNTEAFF
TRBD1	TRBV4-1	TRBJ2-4	CASSQTPGQGAKNIQYF
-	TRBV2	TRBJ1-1	CASRIGRPTEAFF
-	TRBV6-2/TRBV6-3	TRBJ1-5	CASSYVPTPNQPQHF
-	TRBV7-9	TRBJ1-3	CASSPRGSSGNTIYF
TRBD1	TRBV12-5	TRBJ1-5	CASGPGTARNQPQHF
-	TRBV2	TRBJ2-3	CASSVLASGTDTQYF
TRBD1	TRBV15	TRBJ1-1	CATSRDPGTGMNTEAFF
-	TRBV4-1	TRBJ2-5	CASSLLYQETQYF
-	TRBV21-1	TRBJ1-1	CASSKEVGELMNTEAFF
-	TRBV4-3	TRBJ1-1	CASSQRGTEAFF
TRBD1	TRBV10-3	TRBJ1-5	CAIRGTGRDQPQHF
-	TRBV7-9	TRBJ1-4	CASSLAPGEKLFF
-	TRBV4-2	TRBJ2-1	CASSQDPTLLEQFF
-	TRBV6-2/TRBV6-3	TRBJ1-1	CASSGHNPGNTEAFF
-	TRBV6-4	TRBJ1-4	CASSDPTAATNEKLFF
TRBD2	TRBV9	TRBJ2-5	CASSVELAGVETQYF